One sample yielded the 18 T cell receptor beta chains listed below, sequenced in a study of a mutant IDH1 vaccine in newly diagnosed glioma. Time point specified: baseline, week 1 (first vaccination visit). Sample treatment: pre-vaccination baseline after standard-of-care therapy. TCRdb's table, derived via immunoSEQ multiplex PCR, lists solely in-frame clones and lacks some. The sample holds about 51,000 clones; over 60% are singletons and the top ten take 1.5% to 2%. This specimen was PBMCs, taken from a glioma patient treated with radiotherapy, temozolomide or both. These receptor sequences come from a woman between 40 and 55 years old with glioma.

V and J are TRBV5-1 and TRBJ2-3, with 8 bases that match TRBD2. From germline, CDR1 is SGHRS and CDR2 YFSETQ. This CDR3 has 15 amino acids. The V gene end was trimmed by 3 bases and the J gene end by 1 base; junction bases not matched to a gene: 4. The CDR3 loop reads CASSSRGGGTDTQYF. As DNA, the CDR3 is TGCGCCAGCAGCTCCCGGGGGGGTGGCACAGATACGCAGTATTTT.

This chain links TRBV5-1 with TRBJ1-1; possible D gene TRBD1, 5 bases. Germline V gene data show CDR1 as SGHRS and CDR2 as YFSETQ. V lost 0 bases, J lost 8 bases, and 20 bases lay in between. The CDR3 is 16 amino acids. The CDR3 nucleotides are TGCGCCAGCAGCTTGGGATCCGACGGCCTCAAGGGGGAAGCTTTCTTT. This codes for CASSLGSDGLKGEAFF.

A few counts support this clone. This chain links TRBV19 with TRBJ1-4; a weak D match, TRBD1 (6 bases). Trimming cost V 6 bases and J 4 bases, with 15 bases left between them. Germline V gene data show CDR1 as LNHDA and CDR2 as SQIVND (reference sequence). The CDR3 loop spans 15 amino acids. CDR3 in DNA: TGTGCCAGTAGACCCGGACAGAGTTTTAATGAAAAACTGTTTTTT. It codes for CASRPGQSFNEKLFF.

J is TRBJ2-2 and V is TRBV6-6; 7 bases map to TRBD2. Germline-derived CDR1 and CDR2 are MNHNY and SVGAGI (reference sequence). J was trimmed by 3 bases and V by 6 bases; bases with no gene match: 4. This CDR3 region has 14 residues. The CDR3, as DNA: TGTGCCAGCAGGCCTAGCGGAGACACCGGGGAGCTGTTTTTT. Its protein is CASRPSGDTGELFF.

The chain combines TRBV6-5 with TRBJ2-7; maybe TRBD1 (6 bases). The CDR3 has 13 residues. Trimming left V 3 bases short and J 4 bases short, with 10 bases between. Germline CDR1 reads MNHEY; CDR2 reads SVGAGI. The CDR3, as DNA: TGTGCCAGCAGTTATGGTAGGGGGTACGAGCAGTACTTC. Translated: CASSYGRGYEQYF.

The chain uses TRBV29-1 and TRBJ2-3, with D hard to call. The germline V gene has CDR1 SQVTM and CDR2 ANQGSEA. The CDR3 is 14 residues long. The germline V and J ends were trimmed by 2 bases and 5 bases, with 14 bases remaining between them. The CDR3: CSVEIGSSLDTQYF. The CDR3 DNA reads as TGCAGCGTTGAAATAGGGTCCTCCCTAGATACGCAGTATTTT.

The CDR3 reads CASSAGSSSYNEQFF. In nucleotides, the CDR3 is TGTGCCAGCAGCGCCGGTTCTAGCTCCTACAATGAGCAGTTCTTC. The J gene is TRBJ2-1, the V gene TRBV7-2; D not certain. The CDR3 consists of 15 residues. The germline CDR1 and CDR2 sequences are SGHTA and FQGNSA. The ends were cut back, 5 bases at V and 0 bases at J, with 11 bases in the middle.

This clone was counted a single time. The V and J genes are TRBV5-1 and TRBJ1-3; TRBD1 matches 7 bases. The CDR3 contains 17 residues. Germline V CDR1 and CDR2: SGHRS, YFSETQ. Trimming cost V 2 bases and J 6 bases; bases outside gene matches: 14. CDR3 nucleotides: TGCGCCAGCAGCTTCTACACCCTATCAGGGGGAACAAACACCATATATTTT. Its protein is CASSFYTLSGGTNTIYF. The full variable domain, completed using reference TRBV5-1 and TRBJ1-3, is KAGVTQTPRYLIKTRGQQVTLSCSPISGHRSVSWYQQTPGQGLQFLFEYFSETQRNKGNFPGRFSGRQFSNSRSEMNVSTLELGDSALYLCASSFYTLSGGTNTIYFGEGSWLTVV.

This clone was picked up a small number of times. V usage is TRBV7-2 and J usage is TRBJ1-2; D is undetermined. The germline CDR1 and CDR2 sequences are SGHTA and FQGNSA. The CDR3 length is 15 residues. With 0 bases removed from V and 3 bases from J, the gap between germline ends came to 11 bases. This chain's CDR3 is CASSLAGGLDYGYTF. The DNA for the CDR3 is TGTGCCAGCAGCTTAGCTGGAGGGTTGGACTATGGCTACACCTTC.

This clone has a handful of counts. The chain couples TRBV30 to TRBJ1-5; unclear D gene. Trimming removed 3 bases from V and 6 bases from J, with 12 bases in between. Germline assignment: CDR1 GTSNPN and CDR2 SVGIG (reference sequence). This CDR3 is built from 13 residues. The CDR3 sequence: CAWSERNGQPQHF. DNA of the CDR3: TGTGCCTGGAGCGAAAGGAACGGTCAGCCCCAGCATTTT.

The V call is TRBV10-3, the J call TRBJ1-5, with 8 bases fitting TRBD1. The CDR3 contains 16 residues. CDR1 ENHRY and CDR2 SYGVKD come from the germline V gene. The junction had 1 base not matched to a gene; V was cut back by 0 bases and J by 0 bases. CDR3 in amino acids: CAISESDRGSNQPQHF. CDR3 in DNA: TGTGCCATCAGTGAGTCAGACAGGGGTAGCAATCAGCCCCAGCATTTT.

This clone occurred once. The chain uses TRBV4-2 and TRBJ1-6; D possibly corresponds to TRBD1 (5 bases). Looked up from germline, CDR1 is LGHNA and CDR2 is YNFKEQ. Deletions cut 4 bases from V and 5 bases from J, with 9 bases between. The CDR3 consists of 14 residues. The CDR3 DNA is TGTGCCAGCAGCCCTCAGGGAAATAATTCACCCCTCCACTTT. Amino acids: CASSPQGNNSPLHF.

The V and J genes are TRBV9 and TRBJ2-3; TRBD1 is a possible D gene (5 bases). Germline CDR1 is SGDLS and CDR2 is YYNGEE. V was trimmed by 7 bases and J by 3 bases, leaving 15 bases between them. The CDR3 consists of 14 residues. This CDR3 is CASGRGRDTDTQYF. The CDR3 nucleotides read TGTGCCAGCGGACGTGGCAGGGATACAGATACGCAGTATTTT.

V gene TRBV7-8 combines with J gene TRBJ2-1; 9 nucleotides match TRBD1. Trimming at V came to 5 bases and at J to 9 bases, leaving 5 bases not matched to a gene. The CDR3 is 13 residues long. CDR1 is SGHVS and CDR2 is FQNEAQ in the germline V gene. CDR3 residues: CASSTDRGGEQFF. The CDR3 DNA reads TGTGCCAGCAGCACTGACAGGGGGGGTGAGCAGTTCTTC.

The V call is TRBV6-6, the J call TRBJ1-3; TRBD1 aligns across 9 bases. This CDR3 is built from 13 residues. The trim removed 10 bases at V and 3 bases at J, leaving 4 bases unmatched. Germline V CDR1 and CDR2: MNHNY, SVGAGI (reference sequence). CDR3 DNA: TGTGCCACCCGGGACAGGGATGGAAACACCATATATTTT. It codes for CATRDRDGNTIYF.

The chain links TRBV6-1 to TRBJ1-5; D is unclear. Germline CDR1 MNHNS, CDR2 SASEGT. This CDR3 comprises 14 residues. The ends were cut back, 2 bases at V and 3 bases at J, with 8 bases in the middle. This chain's CDR3 is CASSESSLNQPQHF. Here the CDR3 DNA reads TGTGCCAGCAGTGAATCCAGCCTCAATCAGCCCCAGCATTTT.

This sequence joins TRBV7-9 and TRBJ1-1; D is unclear. The CDR3 length is 11 residues. Germline loops: CDR1 SEHNR, CDR2 FQNEAQ (reference sequence). Trimming took off 5 bases at V and 11 bases at J, with 12 bases between the two ends. The CDR3 sequence is CASSPGTWAFF. The DNA of the CDR3 is TGTGCCAGCAGCCCCGGCACTTGGGCTTTCTTT.

The chain recombines TRBV18 with TRBJ2-6; the D is unclear. CDR3 length: 16 residues. The V and J ends lost 5 bases and 2 bases respectively, with 13 bases between them. Germline values: CDR1 KGHSH, CDR2 LQKENI. The CDR3 sequence: CASSTYASPGANVLTF. The DNA for the CDR3 is TGTGCCAGCTCAACGTACGCCAGCCCTGGGGCCAACGTCCTGACTTTC.